This T cell receptor (beta chain) was recovered during a study of T-cell reconstitution after alpha-beta-depleted transplantation in children. This clonotype showed up just a few times. It was with unique molecular identifiers that the TCRbeta library was prepared. TCRdb reprocessed the PCR reads with MiXCR, giving one entry per CDR3 protein. The sample gives roughly 500,000 distinct CDR3 sequences, approximately 30% of which show up once; 2% to 3% is in the top ten. Sequencing used PBMCs from the stem cell graft donor, obtained from the stem cell graft. The clonotype comes from a human donor who donated a stem cell graft to a child with aplastic anemia.

For the CDR3, the DNA is TGTGCCAGCAGCTTTAGGGCGGGTCAGCCCCAGCATTTT. Translation: CASSFRAGQPQHF. This chain uses TRBV7-2 with TRBJ1-5, with no clear D. The ends were cut back, 3 bases at V and 6 bases at J, with 9 bases in the middle. This CDR3 is built from 13 residues. Germline loops: CDR1 SGHTA, CDR2 FQGNSA.